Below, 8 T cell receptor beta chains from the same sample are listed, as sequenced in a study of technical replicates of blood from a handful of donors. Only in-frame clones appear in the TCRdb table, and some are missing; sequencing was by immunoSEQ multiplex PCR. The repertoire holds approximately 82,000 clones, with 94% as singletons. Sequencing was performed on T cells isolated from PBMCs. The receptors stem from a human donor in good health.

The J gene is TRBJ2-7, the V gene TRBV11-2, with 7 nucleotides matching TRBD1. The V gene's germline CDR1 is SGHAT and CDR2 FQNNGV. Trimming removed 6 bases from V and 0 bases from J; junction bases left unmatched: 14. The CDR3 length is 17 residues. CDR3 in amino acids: CASRFGPGGRLSYEQYF. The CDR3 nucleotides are TGTGCCAGCAGATTCGGACCAGGGGGTCGCCTCTCCTACGAGCAGTACTTC.

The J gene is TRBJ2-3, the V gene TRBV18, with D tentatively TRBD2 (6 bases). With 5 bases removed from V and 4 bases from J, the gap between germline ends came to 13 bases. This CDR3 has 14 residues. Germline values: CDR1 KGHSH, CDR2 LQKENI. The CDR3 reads CASSAAGRADTQYF. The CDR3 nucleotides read TGTGCCAGCTCAGCCGCGGGAAGGGCAGATACGCAGTATTTT. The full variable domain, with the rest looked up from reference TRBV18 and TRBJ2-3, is NAGVMQNPRHLVRRRGQEARLRCSPMKGHSHVYWYRQLPEEGLKFMVYLQKENIIDESGMPKERFSAEFPKEGPSILRIQQVVRGDSAAYFCASSAAGRADTQYFGPGTRLTVL.

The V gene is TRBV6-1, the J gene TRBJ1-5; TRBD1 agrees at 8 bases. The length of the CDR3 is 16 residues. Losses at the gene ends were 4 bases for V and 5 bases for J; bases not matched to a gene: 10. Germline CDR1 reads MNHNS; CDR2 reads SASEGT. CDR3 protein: CASSGHGQGKDQPQHF. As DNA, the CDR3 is TGTGCCAGCAGTGGGCACGGACAGGGAAAGGATCAGCCCCAGCATTTT.

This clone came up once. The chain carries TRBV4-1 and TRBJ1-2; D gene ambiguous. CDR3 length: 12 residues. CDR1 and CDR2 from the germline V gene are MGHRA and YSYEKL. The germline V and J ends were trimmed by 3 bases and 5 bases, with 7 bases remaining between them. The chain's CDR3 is CASSHIIYGYTF. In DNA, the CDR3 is TGCGCCAGCAGCCATATAATTTATGGCTACACCTTC.

The CDR3 region is CASKSGQYEQYF. The CDR3 DNA is TGTGCCAGCAAGTCGGGACAGTACGAGCAGTACTTC. The chain uses TRBV6-1 and TRBJ2-7; 7 bases are a match to TRBD1. Germline V CDR1 and CDR2: MNHNS, SASEGT. Trimming cost V 7 bases and J 4 bases; bases outside gene matches: 4. The CDR3 runs to 12 residues.

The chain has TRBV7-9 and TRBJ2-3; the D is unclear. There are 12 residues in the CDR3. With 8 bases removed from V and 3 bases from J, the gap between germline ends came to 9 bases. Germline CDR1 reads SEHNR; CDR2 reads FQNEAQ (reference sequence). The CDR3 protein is CASLARTDTQYF. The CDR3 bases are TGTGCCAGCCTCGCGAGAACAGATACGCAGTATTTT.

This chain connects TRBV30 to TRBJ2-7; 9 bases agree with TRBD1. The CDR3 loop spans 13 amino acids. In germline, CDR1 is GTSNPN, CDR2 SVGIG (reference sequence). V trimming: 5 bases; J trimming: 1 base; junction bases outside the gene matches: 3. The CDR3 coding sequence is TGTGCCTGGTCGACAGGGGGGTCCTACGAGCAGTACTTC. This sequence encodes CAWSTGGSYEQYF.

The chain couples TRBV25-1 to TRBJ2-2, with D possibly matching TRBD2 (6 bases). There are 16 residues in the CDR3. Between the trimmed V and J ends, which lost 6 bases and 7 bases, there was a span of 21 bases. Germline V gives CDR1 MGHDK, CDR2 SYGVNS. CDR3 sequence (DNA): TGTGCCAGCAGCTCTTGGGGCGGGGCAGGTATCGGGGAGCTGTTTTTT. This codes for CASSSWGGAGIGELFF.